The 9 T cell receptor beta chains listed next were all sequenced from one sample in a study of blood T cells in healthy people across ages (dated by TCRdb to 2014 to 2015). The library was prepared using 5' RACE. Sequencing took place on an Illumina HiSeq 2500. A second PCR of about 6 to 12 cycles was run with a J-beta primer mix and a sample-barcoded 5' primer. The raw public reads went through TCRdb reprocessing: fastp at Q25, MiXCR clone calling, in-frame beta chains kept. Rows with a matching CDR3 protein are joined into one entry that keeps the most common DNA and genes. The sample has 700,000 to 900,000 distinct CDR3 sequences on record, under 30% of them singletons. The biggest ten clones account for 3% of the sample. Separately, the same data were catalogued under a study of T cells of mothers and their children.

The sample taken for sequencing was blood. Receptor source: a boy between 10 and 17 years old in good health.

The chain couples TRBV5-1 to TRBJ2-5, with TRBD2 identical over 8 bases. Losses at the gene ends were 4 bases for V and 2 bases for J; bases not matched to a gene: 10. Germline V CDR1 and CDR2: SGHRS, YFSETQ. The CDR3 has 16 residues. CDR3 in amino acids: CASSRDGTSGQETQYF. In DNA, the CDR3 is TGCGCCAGCAGCCGGGATGGAACTAGCGGTCAAGAGACCCAGTACTTC.

The V gene is TRBV3-1, the J gene TRBJ2-3; 7 bases are shared with TRBD2. With V trimmed by 4 bases and J by 2 bases, 3 bases remained unmatched. CDR3 length: 14 residues. CDR1 is LGHDT and CDR2 is YNNKEL in the germline V gene (reference sequence). The CDR3 bases are TGTGCCAGCAGCCTGACTAGCCCCACAGATACGCAGTATTTT. Its translation: CASSLTSPTDTQYF.

The chain combines TRBV12-3 or TRBV12-4 with TRBJ2-4; either TRBD1 or TRBD2 may supply D (5 bases each). Trimming stripped 5 bases from V and 6 bases from J, with 11 bases between. The CDR3 runs to 13 residues. The CDR3 sequence: CASSPRGLNIQYF. DNA of the CDR3: TGTGCCAGCAGTCCTCGGGGCTTAAACATTCAGTACTTC.

The chain links TRBV12-3 or TRBV12-4 to TRBJ1-4, with D unclear. This CDR3 region has 14 residues. Deletions cut 6 bases from V and 0 bases from J, with 8 bases between. CDR3 nucleotide sequence: TGTGCCAGCAGGCGGCAGACAACTAATGAAAAACTGTTTTTT. Translated: CASRRQTTNEKLFF.

This clonotype was detected a few times. The J gene is TRBJ1-6, the V gene TRBV5-1, with a possible D match to TRBD1 (5 bases). This CDR3 is built from 16 residues. V lost 4 bases and J lost 7, with 18 bases in between. Germline CDR1 and CDR2: SGHRS and YFSETQ. CDR3 coding DNA: TGCGCCAGCAGCCTCGAGGGTGAAGGGGAGAATTCACCCCTCCACTTT. Protein: CASSLEGEGENSPLHF. Supplemented by reference TRBV5-1 and TRBJ1-6, the full variable domain reads KAGVTQTPRYLIKTRGQQVTLSCSPISGHRSVSWYQQTPGQGLQFLFEYFSETQRNKGNFPGRFSGRQFSNSRSEMNVSTLELGDSALYLCASSLEGEGENSPLHFGNGTRLTVT.

J is TRBJ2-5 and V is TRBV2; no clear D. The CDR3 runs to 12 residues. CDR1 SNHLY and CDR2 FYNNEI come from the germline V gene. V shed 7 bases and J shed 5 bases, with 11 bases lying between them. DNA of the CDR3: TGTGCCAGCAAGGACCTCCAGGAGACCCAGTACTTC. It encodes CASKDLQETQYF.

The chain joins TRBV12-3 or TRBV12-4 to TRBJ1-4; D not certain. The CDR3 runs 12 residues. The germline V and J ends were trimmed by 3 bases and 8 bases, with 7 bases remaining between them. Written as DNA, the CDR3 is TGTGCCAGCAGTTTTGCAGGAGAAAAACTGTTTTTT. The encoded protein is CASSFAGEKLFF.

This clonotype turned up a few times. The rearrangement links TRBV20-1 to TRBJ1-5; tentatively, D is TRBD1 (6 bases). V was cut by 7 bases and J by 6 bases, with 22 bases left in between. Germline V CDR1 and CDR2: DFQATT, SNEGSKA (reference sequence). CDR3 length equals 15 residues. The CDR3 loop is CSVGRTGGASQPQHF. The CDR3 nucleotides are TGCAGTGTAGGCCGGACGGGGGGGGCGAGTCAGCCCCAGCATTTT.

This chain links TRBV5-1 with TRBJ2-7; D not resolved. With 3 bases removed from V and 0 bases from J, the gap between germline ends came to 10 bases. The CDR3 totals 14 residues. Germline V gives CDR1 SGHRS, CDR2 YFSETQ. The CDR3 here is CASSSDRTSYEQYF. The DNA for the CDR3 is TGCGCCAGCAGCTCGGACCGCACCTCCTACGAGCAGTACTTC. Looking up the rest from reference TRBV5-1 and TRBJ2-7 gives the full variable domain: KAGVTQTPRYLIKTRGQQVTLSCSPISGHRSVSWYQQTPGQGLQFLFEYFSETQRNKGNFPGRFSGRQFSNSRSEMNVSTLELGDSALYLCASSSDRTSYEQYFGPGTRLTVT.